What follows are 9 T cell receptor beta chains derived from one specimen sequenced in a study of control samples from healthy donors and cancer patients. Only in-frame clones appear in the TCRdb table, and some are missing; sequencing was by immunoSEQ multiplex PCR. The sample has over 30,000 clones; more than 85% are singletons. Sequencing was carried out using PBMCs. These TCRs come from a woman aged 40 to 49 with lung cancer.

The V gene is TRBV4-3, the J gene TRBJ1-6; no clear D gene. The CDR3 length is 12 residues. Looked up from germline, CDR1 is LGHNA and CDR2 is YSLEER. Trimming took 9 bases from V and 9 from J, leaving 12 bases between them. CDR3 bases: TGCGCCAGTTCAGGCCTAGGTTCACCCCTCCACTTT. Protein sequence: CASSGLGSPLHF.

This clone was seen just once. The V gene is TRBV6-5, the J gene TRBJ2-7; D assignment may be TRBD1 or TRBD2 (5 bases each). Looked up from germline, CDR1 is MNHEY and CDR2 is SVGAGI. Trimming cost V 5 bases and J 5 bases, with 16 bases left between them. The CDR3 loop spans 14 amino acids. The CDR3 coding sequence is TGTGCCAGCAGTCCCGGGACCACCCCCCACGAGCAGTACTTC. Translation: CASSPGTTPHEQYF.

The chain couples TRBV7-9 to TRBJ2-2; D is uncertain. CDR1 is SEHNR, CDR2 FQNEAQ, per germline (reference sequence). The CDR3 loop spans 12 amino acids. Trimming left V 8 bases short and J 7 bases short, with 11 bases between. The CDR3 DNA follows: TGTGCCAGCCATAGGGTGCACGGGGAGCTGTTTTTT. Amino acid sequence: CASHRVHGELFF.

CDR3 DNA sequence: TGTGCCACCAGTGATCCCGACAGGGGAGAGACCCAGTACTTC. Its translation: CATSDPDRGETQYF. V gene TRBV24-1 combines with J gene TRBJ2-5; 8 bases align to TRBD1. The CDR3 runs to 14 residues. Germline assignment: CDR1 KGHDR and CDR2 SFDVKD. J lost 4 bases, V lost 3 bases, and 3 bases had no gene match.

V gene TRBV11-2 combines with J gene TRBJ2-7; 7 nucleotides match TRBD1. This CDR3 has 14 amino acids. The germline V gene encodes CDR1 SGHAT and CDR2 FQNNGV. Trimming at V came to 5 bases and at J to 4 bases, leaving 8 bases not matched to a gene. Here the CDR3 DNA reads TGTGCCAGCAGCCCACTTCGACAGGGATACGAGCAGTACTTC. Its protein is CASSPLRQGYEQYF.

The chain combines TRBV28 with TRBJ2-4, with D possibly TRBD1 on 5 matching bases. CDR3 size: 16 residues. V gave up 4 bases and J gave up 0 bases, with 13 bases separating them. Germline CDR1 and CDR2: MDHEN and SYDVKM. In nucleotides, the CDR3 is TGTGCCAGCAGTTGGGGCGATGACGCAGCCAAAAACATTCAGTACTTC. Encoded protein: CASSWGDDAAKNIQYF.

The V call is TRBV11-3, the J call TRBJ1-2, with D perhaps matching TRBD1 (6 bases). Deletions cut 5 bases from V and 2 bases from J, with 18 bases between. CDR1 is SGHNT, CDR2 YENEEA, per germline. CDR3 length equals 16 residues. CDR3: CASSPSRGGRNYGYTF. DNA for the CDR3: TGTGCCAGCAGCCCCAGTCGTGGGGGGCGGAACTATGGCTACACCTTC.

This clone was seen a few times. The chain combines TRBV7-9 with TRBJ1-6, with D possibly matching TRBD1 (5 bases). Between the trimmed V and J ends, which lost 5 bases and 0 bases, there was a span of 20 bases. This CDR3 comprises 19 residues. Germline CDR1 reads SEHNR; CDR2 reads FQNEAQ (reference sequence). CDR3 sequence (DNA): TGTGCCAGCAGCCCCGAGGGGCAGGGCTACCGCTCCTATAATTCACCCCTCCACTTT. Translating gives CASSPEGQGYRSYNSPLHF. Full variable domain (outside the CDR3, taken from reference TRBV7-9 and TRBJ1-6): DTGVSQNPRHKITKRGQNVTFRCDPISEHNRLYWYRQTLGQGPEFLTYFQNEAQLEKSRLLSDRFSAERPKGSFSTLEIQRTEQGDSAMYLCASSPEGQGYRSYNSPLHFGNGTRLTVT.

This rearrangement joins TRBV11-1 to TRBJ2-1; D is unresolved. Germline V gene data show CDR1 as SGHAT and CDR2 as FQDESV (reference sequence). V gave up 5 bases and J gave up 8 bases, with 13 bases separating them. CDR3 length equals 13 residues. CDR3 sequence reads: CASSPEAYHEQFF. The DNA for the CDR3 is TGTGCCAGCAGCCCCGAAGCTTACCATGAGCAGTTCTTC.